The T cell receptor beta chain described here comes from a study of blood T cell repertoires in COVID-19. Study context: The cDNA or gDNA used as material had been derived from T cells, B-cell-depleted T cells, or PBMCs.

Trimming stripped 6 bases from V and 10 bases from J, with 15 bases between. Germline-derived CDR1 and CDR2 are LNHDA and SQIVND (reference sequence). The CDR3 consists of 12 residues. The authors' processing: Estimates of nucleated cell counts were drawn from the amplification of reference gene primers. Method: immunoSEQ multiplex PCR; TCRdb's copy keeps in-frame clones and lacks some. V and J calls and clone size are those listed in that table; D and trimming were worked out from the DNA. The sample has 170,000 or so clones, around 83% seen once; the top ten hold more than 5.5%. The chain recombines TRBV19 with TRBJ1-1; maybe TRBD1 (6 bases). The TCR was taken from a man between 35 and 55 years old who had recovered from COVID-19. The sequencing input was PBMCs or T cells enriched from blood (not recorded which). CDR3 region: CASRTGGLGAFF. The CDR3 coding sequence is TGTGCCAGTAGGACAGGAGGTTTAGGAGCTTTCTTT.